The entry below gives a single T cell receptor beta chain sequence along with its context. The target antigen is unknown. Given a much more abundant clone one base away, this may be a read error. Priming with a constant-region primer yielded TCR beta cDNA from about 450 ng total RNA. Three nested multiplex PCR rounds, a slightly modified ARM-PCR, produced the libraries for TCR beta. Rounds one and two of PCR, each of roughly 10 cycles, were primed with TRBV1-TRBV30 forward primers and a C-beta reverse primer. TCRdb processed the multiplex PCR reads anew with MiXCR; each CDR3 protein has one entry. The sample shows about 74,000 distinct CDR3 sequences, roughly 69% of them seen only once. This sample is drawn from a study of tumor-infiltrating lymphocytes in primary liver carcinoma. Overall study results and limits: Only about 7.5-25% of top clones spanned all five tumor regions.

Germline loops: CDR1 MDHEN, CDR2 SYDVKM. This CDR3 is built from 13 residues. Co-extraction of RNA and DNA was performed on 20-30 mg of unsorted bulk tissue. Every tumor sample analyzed contained over 80% viable tumor cells. The material sequenced was liver tumor tissue from sampling region 4. Specified subset: tumor region T4, right-lateral pole. The sequence derives from a man in his forties with primary liver carcinoma and hepatitis B virus infection. The chain combines TRBV28 with TRBJ2-6; D possibly corresponds to TRBD1 (5 bases). The CDR3 is CASSSSGANFLTF. In nucleotides, the CDR3 is TGTGCCAGCAGTTCGTCTGGGGCCAACTTCCTGACTTTC.